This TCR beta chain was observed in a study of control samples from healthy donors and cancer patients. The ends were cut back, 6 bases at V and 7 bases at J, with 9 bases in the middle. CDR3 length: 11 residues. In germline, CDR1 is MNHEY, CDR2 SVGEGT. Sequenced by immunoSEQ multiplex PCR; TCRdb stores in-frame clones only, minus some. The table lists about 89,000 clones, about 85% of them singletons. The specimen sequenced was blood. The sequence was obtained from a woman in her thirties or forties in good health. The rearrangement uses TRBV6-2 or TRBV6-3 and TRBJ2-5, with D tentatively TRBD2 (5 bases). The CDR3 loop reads CASSPEGTQYF. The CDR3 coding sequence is TGTGCCAGCAGCCCAGAGGGGACCCAGTACTTC.